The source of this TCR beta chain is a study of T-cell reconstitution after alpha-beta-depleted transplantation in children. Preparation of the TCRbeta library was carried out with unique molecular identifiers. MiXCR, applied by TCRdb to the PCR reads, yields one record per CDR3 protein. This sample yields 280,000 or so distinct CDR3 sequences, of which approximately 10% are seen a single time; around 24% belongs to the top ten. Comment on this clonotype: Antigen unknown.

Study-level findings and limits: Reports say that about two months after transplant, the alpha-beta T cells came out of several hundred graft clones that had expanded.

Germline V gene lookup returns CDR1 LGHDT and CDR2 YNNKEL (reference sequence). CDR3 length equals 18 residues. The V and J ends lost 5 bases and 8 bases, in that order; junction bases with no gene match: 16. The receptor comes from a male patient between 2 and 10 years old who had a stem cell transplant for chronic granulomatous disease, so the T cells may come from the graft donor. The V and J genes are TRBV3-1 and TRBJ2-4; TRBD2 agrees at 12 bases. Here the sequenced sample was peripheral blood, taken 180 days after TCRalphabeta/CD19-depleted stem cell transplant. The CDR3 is CASSKGLAGPRGGYIQYF. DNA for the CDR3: TGTGCCAGCAGCAAAGGACTAGCGGGACCAAGGGGAGGTTACATTCAGTACTTC. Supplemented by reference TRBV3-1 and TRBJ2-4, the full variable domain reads DTAVSQTPKYLVTQMGNDKSIKCEQNLGHDTMYWYKQDSKKFLKIMFSYNNKELIINETVPNRFSPKSPDKAHLNLHINSLELGDSAVYFCASSKGLAGPRGGYIQYFGAGTRLSVL.